Listed here is a single T cell receptor beta chain. The antigen is not known. The treatment is: some 20 received Ad26.COV2.S at low or high dose, single or two shots; roughly five received placebo; per-sample allocation not given. Samples were taken on day 63 after the first vaccine or placebo injection. Spike of the Wuhan-strain SARS-CoV-2 was expressed by an Ad26 vector, which formed the vaccine. This sample was included in a study of Ad26.COV2.S vaccination and SARS-CoV-2 variants. About the research overall: Once, or twice with 56 days between doses, Ad26.COV2.S was given intramuscularly.

Study-wide results and caveats: Reported findings describe substantial breadth in spike-specific CD8+ and CD4+ T cell responses following vaccination. Vaccine recipients and placebo recipients showed similar non-spike TCR breadth.

This CDR3 spans 16 amino acids. Germline assignment: CDR1 SGDLS and CDR2 YYNGEE. V was pared by 0 bases and J by 0 bases, with 12 bases between. Generated by immunoSEQ multiplex PCR, the TCRdb table keeps only in-frame clones and is missing some. The data show roughly 320,000 clones, roughly 84% seen once. The chain employs TRBV9 and TRBJ1-2; maybe TRBD1 (5 bases). The starting material was peripheral blood, obtained in a trial of Ad26.COV2.S vaccine versus placebo. This receptor was taken from a person aged 18-65 years who received the Ad26.COV2.S COVID-19 vaccine or a placebo. The CDR3 sequence is CASSVDSREANYGYTF. CDR3 nucleotides: TGTGCCAGCAGCGTAGATAGCAGGGAGGCTAACTATGGCTACACCTTC.